This entry lists 32 T cell receptor beta chains sequenced from one sample in a study of regulatory T cells in long-lasting Graves disease. Combining iRepertoire HTBI primers with Arm-PCR of CDR3 regions, the authors built TCR beta libraries. MiXCR, applied by TCRdb to the multiplex PCR reads, yields one record per CDR3 protein. Among roughly 610,000 distinct CDR3 sequences, more than 15% were seen once, and the ten largest hold around 12%. Time point of the sample: newly diagnosed GD, antithyroid drugs for less than 3 months. There was RNA extracted from PBMCs, and the TCR library was made from it. This same sample was also taken into another study, of T cells in Graves' hyperthyroidism and ophthalmopathy.

The sample consisted of peripheral blood mononuclear cells (PBMCs), taken at new diagnosis, from a patient treated with antithyroid drugs. The source is a man between 18 and 35 years old with Graves disease.

J is TRBJ1-1 and V is TRBV29-1, with no clear D. Trimming cost V 7 bases and J 0 bases, with 21 bases left between them. Germline CDR1 reads SQVTM; CDR2 reads ANQGSEA. The CDR3 length is 16 residues. CDR3 bases: TGCAGCGCCCAGGAATACGGGTCCCCAATGAACACTGAAGCTTTCTTT. Translation gives CSAQEYGSPMNTEAFF.

This clonotype has a handful of counts. The V gene is TRBV29-1, the J gene TRBJ1-1, with D possibly matching TRBD1 (5 bases). Trimming removed 4 bases from V and 1 base from J, with 13 bases in between. The germline CDR1 and CDR2 sequences are SQVTM and ANQGSEA. This CDR3 is built from 14 residues. The DNA for the CDR3 is TGCAGCGTTGGGATGGACACCCAGAACACTGAAGCTTTCTTT. This codes for CSVGMDTQNTEAFF.

The chain joins TRBV5-1 to TRBJ2-7, with TRBD1 matching over 8 bases. CDR1 and CDR2 from the germline V gene are SGHRS and YFSETQ. V lost 3 bases, J lost 4 bases, and 12 bases stayed unmatched. The CDR3 is 16 amino acids. CDR3 nucleotide sequence: TGCGCCAGCAGCTCGCGTGCCGGGACAGGTGTGTACGAGCAGTACTTC. It specifies CASSSRAGTGVYEQYF.

The J gene is TRBJ1-2, the V gene TRBV20-1, with unresolved D. The CDR3 extends over 12 amino acids. Germline CDR1 reads DFQATT; CDR2 reads SNEGSKA (reference sequence). Trimming took 0 bases from V and 6 from J, leaving 8 bases between them. The CDR3 loop is CSARDLGNGYTF. The CDR3 nucleotides are TGCAGTGCTAGAGATTTGGGGAATGGCTACACCTTC.

This clonotype was detected only a few times. V usage is TRBV20-1 and J usage is TRBJ2-7; D gene unclear. Germline CDR1 DFQATT, CDR2 SNEGSKA (reference sequence). Trimming left V 0 bases short and J 2 bases short, with 14 bases between. The CDR3 consists of 15 residues. This CDR3 reads CSARDGRRATYEQYF. The CDR3 nucleotides are TGCAGTGCTAGAGATGGGCGAAGGGCTACCTACGAGCAGTACTTC.

This clonotype was observed many times. The gene calls are TRBV28 and TRBJ2-7; TRBD2 is a possible D gene (6 bases). Trimming took 4 bases from V and 2 from J, leaving 15 bases between them. Germline lookup yields CDR1 MDHEN and CDR2 SYDVKM. The CDR3 is 15 amino acids. The CDR3 region has the DNA TGTGCCAGCAGTTCTCCGACTAGTATAGCCTACGAGCAGTACTTC. It yields the protein CASSSPTSIAYEQYF. Full variable domain (remainder filled in from reference TRBV28 and TRBJ2-7): DVKVTQSSRYLVKRTGEKVFLECVQDMDHENMFWYRQDPGLGLRLIYFSYDVKMKEKGDIPEGYSVSREKKERFSLILESASTNQTSMYLCASSSPTSIAYEQYFGPGTRLTVT.

V is TRBV19 and J is TRBJ2-1; D may be TRBD2 (6 bases). Trimming cost V 4 bases and J 10 bases, with 11 bases left between them. This CDR3 contains 12 residues. Germline V gene data show CDR1 as LNHDA and CDR2 as SQIVND (reference sequence). The chain's CDR3 is CASSKILAEQFF. The CDR3 DNA is TGTGCCAGTAGTAAAATTCTAGCGGAGCAGTTCTTC.

Many counts were recorded for this clonotype. This chain links TRBV12-3 or TRBV12-4 with TRBJ2-1; D gene ambiguous. This CDR3 contains 13 residues. Between the trimmed V and J ends, which lost 5 bases and 6 bases, there was a span of 11 bases. Here the CDR3 reads CASSPDGRNEQFF. CDR3 coding DNA: TGTGCCAGCAGTCCGGACGGGCGCAATGAGCAGTTCTTC.

The genes are TRBV6-4 and TRBJ2-7, with 7 bases aligning to TRBD2. With V trimmed by 3 bases and J by 7 bases, 6 bases remained unmatched. The CDR3 totals 13 residues. CDR1 is MRHNA, CDR2 SNTAGT, per germline. The CDR3 protein is CASSEADGGEQYF. The CDR3 coding sequence is TGTGCCAGCAGTGAAGCGGACGGGGGGGAGCAGTACTTC.

Ten or more counts support this clonotype. The chain uses TRBV5-1 and TRBJ2-2, with TRBD2 matching over 7 bases. Per germline, CDR1 SGHRS and CDR2 YFSETQ. The CDR3 contains 15 residues. V lost 2 bases, J lost 3 bases, and 4 bases stayed unmatched. CDR3 in DNA: TGCGCCAGCAGCTTAGGACTAGTCGACACCGGGGAGCTGTTTTTT. It translates to CASSLGLVDTGELFF.

Concerning this clonotype: The junction differs from germline at one of its ends, possibly a read error. The chain employs TRBV9 and TRBJ2-7; D assignment may be TRBD1 or TRBD2 (5 bases each). The length of the CDR3 is 15 residues. Germline V gene data show CDR1 as SGDLS and CDR2 as YYNGEE. The CDR3 DNA follows: TGCGCCAGCAGCGTAGGTCGGGACGGGACCTACGAGCAGTACTTC. Amino acids: CASSVGRDGTYEQYF.

The chain joins TRBV11-2 to TRBJ2-2, with 7 bases lining up with TRBD1. The CDR3 runs to 16 residues. V lost 3 bases and J lost 7; bases outside the gene matches: 11. Germline V gene sequence: CDR1 SGHAT, CDR2 FQNNGV. CDR3 nucleotides: TGTGCCAGCAGCTTTCAAGGGGGCGCGACGAGCGGGGAGCTGTTTTTT. As protein: CASSFQGGATSGELFF.

This clonotype has ten or more counts. The CDR3 sequence is CSAREGGTSTYEQYF. CDR3 bases: TGCAGTGCTAGAGAGGGAGGGACTTCCACCTACGAGCAGTACTTC. This chain uses TRBV20-1 with TRBJ2-7; 7 nucleotides align to TRBD2. Looked up from germline, CDR1 is DFQATT and CDR2 is SNEGSKA (reference sequence). The CDR3 has 15 residues. V lost 0 bases and J lost 2; bases outside the gene matches: 7.

V usage is TRBV29-1 and J usage is TRBJ1-1; tentative D call: TRBD1 (6 bases). Germline V lookup: CDR1 SQVTM, CDR2 ANQGSEA. The germline V and J ends were trimmed by 6 bases and 4 bases, with 18 bases remaining between them. There are 14 residues in the CDR3. The CDR3 DNA reads TGCAGCGTCACCAGAAGGGGGGCTGGCACTGAAGCTTTCTTT. Translated, it gives CSVTRRGAGTEAFF.

This clonotype was counted ten times or more. This chain connects TRBV12-3 or TRBV12-4 to TRBJ2-5, with D hard to call. The CDR3 consists of 14 residues. The V and J ends lost 1 base and 0 bases respectively, with 6 bases between them. CDR3: CASSLGTYQETQYF. The CDR3 DNA follows: TGTGCCAGCAGTTTAGGGACCTACCAAGAGACCCAGTACTTC.

The gene calls are TRBV29-1 and TRBJ2-3; D is uncertain. V dropped 5 bases and J dropped 6 bases, with 15 bases sitting between them. Germline V CDR1 and CDR2: SQVTM, ANQGSEA. The CDR3 has 13 amino acids. The CDR3: CSVRPPVLDTQYF. As DNA, the CDR3 is TGCAGCGTTCGCCCACCCGTTTTGGATACGCAGTATTTT.

Comment on this clonotype: This likely reflects a read error, since a far larger clone is one base away. CDR3: CASSWRAYEQYF. In nucleotides, the CDR3 is TGTGCCAGCAGCTGGCGGGCCTACGAGCAGTACTTC. The chain carries TRBV7-9 and TRBJ2-7; maybe TRBD2 (5 bases). V lost 4 bases to trimming and J lost 2 bases, with 6 bases between them. Germline CDR1 is SEHNR and CDR2 is FQNEAQ (reference sequence). This CDR3 has 12 amino acids.

This clonotype was seen only a few times. A junction boundary mismatches the germline segment, possibly from a read error. The chain is built from TRBV6-1 and TRBJ2-1, with no clear D. There are 13 residues in the CDR3. Germline loops: CDR1 MNHNS, CDR2 SASEGT. Here the CDR3 DNA reads TGTACCAGCAGTTACGCTATTAGGAGTGAGCAGTTCTTC. This encodes CTSSYAIRSEQFF.

This clonotype appeared many times. The gene calls are TRBV2 and TRBJ1-4; D is ambiguous. The V gene's germline CDR1 is SNHLY and CDR2 FYNNEI. The CDR3 loop spans 14 amino acids. Trimming cost V 6 bases and J 0 bases, with 8 bases left between them. CDR3 bases: TGTGCCAGCAGGGAACAGTCAACTAATGAAAAACTGTTTTTT. Amino acids: CASREQSTNEKLFF.

This clonotype showed up just a few times. This chain links TRBV4-2 with TRBJ2-7; 8 nucleotides match TRBD2. CDR3 size: 17 residues. With V trimmed by 1 base and J by 1 base, 9 bases remained unmatched. The germline gives CDR1 LGHNA, CDR2 YNFKEQ. CDR3 in amino acids: CASSQVVASGGSYEQYF. The DNA of the CDR3 is TGTGCCAGCAGCCAAGTCGTAGCGAGCGGGGGTTCCTACGAGCAGTACTTC.

This clonotype was counted ten times or more. The genes are TRBV7-3 and TRBJ2-3, with TRBD2 as a possible D gene (6 bases). CDR3 size: 15 residues. Germline CDR1 SGHTA, CDR2 FQGTGA. With 3 bases removed from V and 1 base from J, the gap between germline ends came to 11 bases. CDR3 in amino acids: CASSFNPGGTDTQYF. The CDR3 coding sequence is TGTGCCAGCAGCTTCAACCCGGGGGGCACAGATACGCAGTATTTT.

Regarding this clonotype: An end of the junction does not agree with germline; a read error may underlie this. The CDR3 reads CASSLAASGRSETQYF. The CDR3 nucleotides read TGTGCCAGCAGCTTGGCGGCTAGCGGGAGGTCAGAGACCCAGTACTTC. The V call is TRBV5-1, the J call TRBJ2-5, with TRBD2 identical over 11 bases. CDR3 length: 16 residues. Germline CDR1 and CDR2: SGHRS and YFSETQ.

This clonotype was detected only a few times. The V gene is TRBV28, the J gene TRBJ2-5; possible D gene TRBD2, 6 bases. There are 15 residues in the CDR3. Germline V lookup: CDR1 MDHEN, CDR2 SYDVKM. The V end lost 6 bases, the J end lost 1 base, and 15 bases lay between the germline ends. CDR3: CASSTPLGGQETQYF. The CDR3 region has the DNA TGTGCCAGCAGCACCCCTCTGGGGGGCCAAGAGACCCAGTACTTC.

Many counts were recorded for this clonotype. The chain recombines TRBV7-9 with TRBJ2-7; 13 bases align to TRBD2. From germline, CDR1 is SEHNR and CDR2 FQNEAQ (reference sequence). The CDR3 sequence is 16 residues long. V lost 5 bases, J lost 2 bases, and 6 bases stayed unmatched. CDR3 region: CASSLRLAGGAYEQYF. In nucleotides, the CDR3 is TGTGCCAGCAGCCTCAGACTAGCGGGAGGTGCCTACGAGCAGTACTTC.

The chain employs TRBV5-4 and TRBJ2-1, with TRBD1 as a possible D gene (6 bases). Trimming cost V 3 bases and J 4 bases, with 11 bases left between them. The CDR3 runs 14 residues. Germline lookup yields CDR1 SGHNT and CDR2 YYREEE (reference sequence). This CDR3 is CASSSARGYNEQFF. The DNA of the CDR3 is TGTGCCAGCAGCTCTGCAAGGGGGTACAATGAGCAGTTCTTC.

This clonotype was observed many times. V is TRBV6-1 and J is TRBJ1-1; maybe TRBD1 (6 bases). Germline V gene lookup returns CDR1 MNHNS and CDR2 SASEGT. The CDR3 loop spans 12 amino acids. V lost 8 bases and J 1 base, leaving 8 bases between the germline ends. The CDR3 is CASLTGNTEAFF. DNA for the CDR3: TGTGCCAGCTTGACAGGGAACACTGAAGCTTTCTTT.

This clonotype was observed at least ten times. The chain uses TRBV28 and TRBJ1-4; D is perhaps TRBD1 (5 bases). The germline CDR1 and CDR2 sequences are MDHEN and SYDVKM. CDR3 size: 14 residues. V was clipped by 6 bases and J by 0 bases, with 8 bases between them. CDR3 sequence (DNA): TGTGCCAGCAGGGGGCTTTCAACTAATGAAAAACTGTTTTTT. Residues: CASRGLSTNEKLFF. The whole variable domain, remainder taken from reference TRBV28 and TRBJ1-4, is DVKVTQSSRYLVKRTGEKVFLECVQDMDHENMFWYRQDPGLGLRLIYFSYDVKMKEKGDIPEGYSVSREKKERFSLILESASTNQTSMYLCASRGLSTNEKLFFGSGTQLSVL.

The sample holds a few counts of this clonotype. The chain links TRBV4-1 to TRBJ2-5, with 12 bases lining up with TRBD2. This CDR3 comprises 20 residues. With V trimmed by 1 base and J by 7 bases, 19 bases remained unmatched. From germline, CDR1 is MGHRA and CDR2 YSYEKL. The CDR3 nucleotides are TGCGCCAGCAGCCAAGTTCTTGCGACTAGCGGGAGATACGGTCGCTTGACCCAGTACTTC. Residues: CASSQVLATSGRYGRLTQYF.

At least ten counts were recorded for this clonotype. The chain links TRBV11-1 to TRBJ2-3; TRBD2 matches at 8 bases. CDR1 is SGHAT and CDR2 is FQDESV in the germline V gene (reference sequence). V gave up 7 bases and J gave up 4 bases; unmatched junction bases: 10. CDR3 length equals 15 residues. Here the CDR3 DNA reads TGTGCCAGCACTCAAGCGGGAGCTGGTGCAGATACGCAGTATTTT. This gives the protein CASTQAGAGADTQYF.

V and J are TRBV5-1 and TRBJ2-3, with a weak D call TRBD1 (6 bases). V was cut by 0 bases and J by 1 base, with 18 bases left in between. The germline V gene has CDR1 SGHRS and CDR2 YFSETQ. The CDR3 is 18 residues long. For the CDR3, the DNA is TGCGCCAGCAGCTTGGTGGGTCGTTCGGCAGGGGGCACAGATACGCAGTATTTT. Translated, it gives CASSLVGRSAGGTDTQYF.

V usage is TRBV11-3 and J usage is TRBJ2-7, with unresolved D. The length of the CDR3 is 13 residues. Trimming took 0 bases from V and 7 from J, leaving 10 bases between them. Per the germline V gene, CDR1 is SGHNT and CDR2 is YENEEA. The CDR3 spells CASSLDRDVEQYF. CDR3 sequence (DNA): TGTGCCAGCAGCTTAGATCGCGATGTTGAGCAGTACTTC.

The chain uses TRBV28 and TRBJ2-1, with 10 bases lining up with TRBD2. The CDR3 consists of 15 residues. Germline CDR1 reads MDHEN; CDR2 reads SYDVKM. V shed 2 bases, J shed 8 bases, and the junction held 6 bases outside the gene matches. The CDR3 nucleotides read TGTGCCAGCAGTTTACCCCTAGCGGGAGTCTATGAGCAGTTCTTC. This encodes CASSLPLAGVYEQFF. The full variable domain, completed using reference TRBV28 and TRBJ2-1, is DVKVTQSSRYLVKRTGEKVFLECVQDMDHENMFWYRQDPGLGLRLIYFSYDVKMKEKGDIPEGYSVSREKKERFSLILESASTNQTSMYLCASSLPLAGVYEQFFGPGTRLTVL.